Listed below are T cell receptor beta chains from one sample, sequenced in a study of cytomegalovirus exposure and HLA in healthy donors. Clones were read by immunoSEQ multiplex PCR, and TCRdb kept only the in-frame ones, dropping some. There are around 99,000 clones in the sample; 81% occur only once, and less than 2.5% lies in the top ten. Sequencing was carried out using PBMCs. Receptors were obtained from a woman in her 30s in good health and CMV-seronegative. Each CDR3 is given with its conserved first and last residue. A D gene is named only where the DNA matches it firmly. Clone size is given for some rows only: seen once, a few or many times, or a class if the clone is expanded.

abundance	d_gene	j_gene	v_gene	CDR3nt	CDR3aa
NA	NA	TRBJ2-2	TRBV9	TGTGCCAGCAGCGTAGCAGGGGTTGCGAACACCGGGGAGCTGTTTTTT	CASSVAGVANTGELFF
large	NA	TRBJ2-7	TRBV5-8	TGTGCCAGCAGCTCGGGGACACCAGTATTC	CASSSGTPVF
NA	TRBD1	TRBJ2-7	TRBV6-6	TGTGCCAGCACCCGACAGCTAGAGGGGGCGAGGTACGAGCAGTACTTC	CASTRQLEGARYEQYF
NA	NA	TRBJ1-1	TRBV23-1	TGCGCCAGCAGTTTTAAGACGCGGAAGTTCTATCGGCGAAACATGAACACTGAAGCTTTCTTT	CASSFKTRKFYRRNMNTEAFF
NA	TRBD2	TRBJ2-7	TRBV6-1	TGTGCCAGCAGTGGCCCGGGACTAGCGGACGAGCAGTACTTC	CASSGPGLADEQYF
once	TRBD2	TRBJ2-7	TRBV18	TGTGCCAGCTCACCAGGTTCGGCTAGCGGGCCGGATCGCGAGCAGTACTTC	CASSPGSASGPDREQYF
NA	NA	TRBJ1-5	TRBV19	TGTGCCAGTAGTATTATAGGCGGCGGTAGCAATCAGCCCCAGCATTTT	CASSIIGGGSNQPQHF
NA	TRBD2	TRBJ2-7	TRBV7-9	TGTTCCAGCAGCTTGGGAGCCGTTCCTAGCGGGAGGGGCCCCTACGAGCAGTACTTC	CSSSLGAVPSGRGPYEQYF
NA	TRBD2	TRBJ2-1	TRBV5-1	TGCGCCAGCAGCCGTGGGACTAGCTTATCCTACAATGAGCAGTTCTTC	CASSRGTSLSYNEQFF
NA	TRBD2	TRBJ2-1	TRBV19	TGTGCCAGTAGTATAGCAGGACTAGCGGTCAATGAGCAGTTCTTC	CASSIAGLAVNEQFF
NA	TRBD2	TRBJ2-3	TRBV5-4	TGTGCCAGCAGCAGACTAGCGGGAGTAACTACGCAGTATTTT	CASSRLAGVTTQYF
NA	NA	TRBJ2-2	TRBV5-1	TGCGCCAGCAGCAGCGGGCCCATGGAGACCGGGGAGCTGTTTTTT	CASSSGPMETGELFF
NA	NA	TRBJ1-1	TRBV5-1	TGCGCCAGCAGCCTATATCGGGACTCAATGAACACTGAAGCTTTCTTT	CASSLYRDSMNTEAFF
few	NA	TRBJ2-1	TRBV15	TGTGCCATTGGGACTTTTAGCTCCTACAATGAGCAGTTCTTC	CAIGTFSSYNEQFF
NA	TRBD2	TRBJ2-7	TRBV7-9	TGTGCCAGCAGCCCAAGGCGGGGCCTAGCGGGAGTTGAGCAGTACTTC	CASSPRRGLAGVEQYF
NA	TRBD1	TRBJ1-1	TRBV27	TGTGCCAGCAGGGACCGGGACAGGGCTGCTTTCTTT	CASRDRDRAAFF
few	TRBD2	TRBJ2-1	TRBV5-4	TGTGCCAGCAGCTTGGCCGGGAGGGCCTACAATGAGCAGTTCTTC	CASSLAGRAYNEQFF
NA	TRBD2	TRBJ2-1	TRBV5-1	TGCGCCAGCAGCCCTGGACTAGCGGAGTACAATGAGCAGTTCTTC	CASSPGLAEYNEQFF
NA	NA	TRBJ2-4	TRBV5-1	TGCGCCAGCAGCTCCAATCAAGCGGGCCAAGACAAAAACATTCAGTACTTC	CASSSNQAGQDKNIQYF
NA	NA	TRBJ2-1	TRBV5-1	TGCGCCAGCAGCTTACTAGTAACCTACAATGAGCAGTTCTTC	CASSLLVTYNEQFF
NA	NA	TRBJ1-2	TRBV7-2	TGTGCCAGCAGCGAGGGTCCGGGCAACTATGGCTACACCTTC	CASSEGPGNYGYTF
once	TRBD1	TRBJ2-7	TRBV27	TGTGCCAGCAGTAACCCAGGACAGGGGGCATATTACGAGCAGTACTTC	CASSNPGQGAYYEQYF
NA	TRBD2	TRBJ2-2	TRBV5-1	TGCGCCAGCAGCTTGGCCCTAGCGGGGTCGAACACCGGGGAGCTGTTTTTT	CASSLALAGSNTGELFF
once	TRBD2	TRBJ2-2	TRBV4-3	TGCGCCAGCAGCCAAGCGACTAGCGGGAGGGAGCACACCGGGGAGCTGTTTTTT	CASSQATSGREHTGELFF
NA	TRBD2	TRBJ2-1	TRBV19	TGTGCCAGTAGTTCCCGACTAGCGGGGGCCTACAATGAGCAGTTCTTC	CASSSRLAGAYNEQFF
NA	NA	TRBJ2-1	TRBV4-1	TGCGCCAGCAGCCAAGAATCGGGGGAGGCAGTACGAAATGAGCAGTTCTTC	CASSQESGEAVRNEQFF
once	NA	TRBJ1-1	TRBV7-6	TGTGCCAGCAGCTTACGATTGGACAGTGAAGCTTTCTTT	CASSLRLDSEAFF
NA	NA	TRBJ1-2	TRBV19	TGTGCCAGTAGTATACGACTTTCTGCGTTTGACGGCGTAAACACCTTC	CASSIRLSAFDGVNTF
NA	NA	TRBJ1-4	TRBV6-4	TGTGCCAGCAGTGTGTTGAGGGGGTCGGATGAAAAACTGTTTTTT	CASSVLRGSDEKLFF
few	NA	TRBJ2-7	TRBV7-6	TGTGCCAGCAGCGCCTCTGAGACTAGTGGCGAGCAGTACTTC	CASSASETSGEQYF
NA	TRBD1	TRBJ1-1	TRBV9	TGTGCCAGCAGCGACACAGGGGGGAACACTGAAGCTTTCTTT	CASSDTGGNTEAFF
NA	TRBD1	TRBJ2-7	TRBV6-1	TGTGCCAGCAGTGACTCAGTCACAGGGGGCTACGAGCAGTACTTC	CASSDSVTGGYEQYF
NA	NA	TRBJ2-3	TRBV4-2	TGTGCCAGCAGCCAAGCGGCGGCTAGCACAGATACGCAGTATTTT	CASSQAAASTDTQYF
NA	TRBD1	TRBJ2-5	TRBV28	TGTGCCAGCACTCCGGGACAGGCCCTAGAGACCCAGTACTTC	CASTPGQALETQYF
once	TRBD1	TRBJ2-7	TRBV6-5	TGTGCCAGCAGTTTGACAGGGCTTGAGCAGTACTTC	CASSLTGLEQYF
NA	NA	TRBJ1-5	TRBV6-1	TGTGCCAGCAGTGAAGGGCAGGGCGCTAATCAGCCCCAGCATTTT	CASSEGQGANQPQHF
NA	TRBD2	TRBJ2-7	TRBV7-9	TGTGCCAGCAGCTTCCCGACTAGCGGGAGATCCTACGAGCAGTACTTC	CASSFPTSGRSYEQYF
NA	NA	TRBJ1-2	TRBV18	TGTGCCAGCTCACCAGAGTCAGCCAGGAAGGGGTATGGCTACACCTTC	CASSPESARKGYGYTF
NA	TRBD1	TRBJ1-2	TRBV28	TGTGCCAGCAGTTCCCGGGACAGGGTAGGCTTGGGCTACACCTTC	CASSSRDRVGLGYTF
NA	NA	TRBJ2-7	TRBV19	TGTGCCAGTAAGGACAGCTCCTACGAGCAGTACTTC	CASKDSSYEQYF
once	TRBD2	TRBJ2-1	TRBV5-4	TGTGCCAGCAGCTTATCTAGCGGGCTGTCCTACAATGAGCAGTTCTTC	CASSLSSGLSYNEQFF
NA	TRBD2	TRBJ2-1	TRBV7-8	TGTGCCAGCAGCTTAGTAAACCCCCAGACTAGCGGGATTAGCAATGAGCAGTTCTTC	CASSLVNPQTSGISNEQFF
NA	TRBD2	TRBJ2-7	TRBV2	TGTGCCAGCAGTGAACCAAGACTAGCGGGTTACGAGCAGTACTTC	CASSEPRLAGYEQYF
NA	NA	TRBJ2-7	TRBV13	TGTGCCAGCAGCAAACCCTCGGGGTATGCGGCCGAGCAGTACTTC	CASSKPSGYAAEQYF
NA	NA	TRBJ1-2	TRBV19	TGTGCCAGTAGTACCCCAGGCCACGTTGCATATGGCTACACCTTC	CASSTPGHVAYGYTF
once	TRBD1	TRBJ1-2	TRBV14	TGTGCCAGCAGCCCAGGGGGCGACTATGGCTACACCTTC	CASSPGGDYGYTF
NA	TRBD2	TRBJ2-5	TRBV14	TGTGCCAGCAGCCAATTACCCGGTGGGGGAGGGCCTCGAGAGACCCAGTACTTC	CASSQLPGGGGPRETQYF
NA	NA	TRBJ1-6	TRBV6-1	TGTGCCAGCACAGAAGGGTTTTCGGTCCGGGGACTCCACTTT	CASTEGFSVRGLHF
NA	TRBD2	TRBJ2-7	TRBV5-5	TGTGCCAGCAGCTTGGTGGCTAGCGGAGCCTACGAGCAGTACTTC	CASSLVASGAYEQYF
NA	TRBD2	TRBJ2-1	TRBV5-6	TGTGCCAGCAGTCCAGCGGGGGGGAATGAGCAGTTCTTC	CASSPAGGNEQFF
NA	TRBD2	TRBJ2-3	TRBV5-1	TGCGCCAGCAGGCCCCTCACTAGCGGGAGCACAGATACGCAGTATTTT	CASRPLTSGSTDTQYF
once	NA	TRBJ1-2	TRBV19	TGTGCCAGTAGTGCAGGGGATAGATATGGCTACACCTTC	CASSAGDRYGYTF
NA	TRBD1	TRBJ1-2	TRBV7-2	TGTGCCAGCAGCGTGGGACAGGGGGTTGACTATGGCTACACCTTC	CASSVGQGVDYGYTF